A single sample gave rise to the 9 T cell receptor beta chains below, sequenced in a study of T cells after yellow fever vaccination. TCRdb analysed the 5' RACE reads with MiXCR anew, one entry per CDR3 protein. Among under 400,000 distinct CDR3 sequences listed, around an eighth were seen once. Sequenced material: CD4+ T cells sorted from PBMCs, taken 15 days after the yellow fever booster vaccination. The receptors originated from a man between 18 and 35 years old who received the YFV17D yellow fever vaccine.

This clonotype was found many times. The CDR3 loop is CASSPDTGSYEQYF. The CDR3 DNA is TGCGCCAGCAGCCCGGATACAGGTTCCTACGAGCAGTACTTC. J is TRBJ2-7 and V is TRBV5-1; the D gene is possibly TRBD1 (5 bases). The CDR3 is 14 amino acids. Trimming left V 4 bases short and J 1 base short, with 12 bases between. Germline-derived CDR1 and CDR2 are SGHRS and YFSETQ.

The V call is TRBV2, the J call TRBJ2-3; D is undetermined. V shed 6 bases and J shed 6 bases, with 10 bases lying between them. Germline CDR1 is SNHLY and CDR2 is FYNNEI. The CDR3 covers 12 residues. The CDR3 region is CASRTIADTQYF. The DNA of the CDR3 is TGTGCCAGCAGGACGATCGCGGATACGCAGTATTTT.

The chain recombines TRBV5-1 with TRBJ2-2, with TRBD2 identical over 12 bases. The CDR3 consists of 16 residues. With V trimmed by 3 bases and J by 6 bases, 6 bases remained unmatched. Germline lookup yields CDR1 SGHRS and CDR2 YFSETQ. CDR3 nucleotides: TGCGCCAGCAGCTCCCAGACTAGCGGGGGTGCCGGGGAGCTGTTTTTT. It is translated as CASSSQTSGGAGELFF.

In its sample, this clonotype was seen many times. CDR3 bases: TGTGCCAGCAGCGCTATCACAGATACGCAGTATTTT. It specifies CASSAITDTQYF. The chain couples TRBV7-9 to TRBJ2-3; no clear D. V was cut by 5 bases and J by 2 bases, with 5 bases left in between. From germline, CDR1 is SEHNR and CDR2 FQNEAQ (reference sequence). This CDR3 is built from 12 residues. Combining the CDR3 with reference TRBV7-9 and TRBJ2-3 gives the whole variable domain DTGVSQNPRHKITKRGQNVTFRCDPISEHNRLYWYRQTLGQGPEFLTYFQNEAQLEKSRLLSDRFSAERPKGSFSTLEIQRTEQGDSAMYLCASSAITDTQYFGPGTRLTVL.

The CDR3 DNA reads TGTGCCAGCAGCTTGGGGGGTCGGGAGCAGCCCCAGCATTTT. Its protein is CASSLGGREQPQHF. The rearrangement joins TRBV7-2 to TRBJ1-5; tentative D call: TRBD1 (5 bases). V lost 3 bases, J lost 7 bases, and 13 bases lay in between. The CDR3 sequence is 14 residues long. Germline CDR1 is SGHTA and CDR2 is FQGNSA.

Only a few counts were recorded for this clonotype. The CDR3: CASSLGQGSNGYTF. For the CDR3, the DNA is TGTGCCAGCAGCTTAGGACAAGGGAGTAATGGCTACACCTTC. The rearrangement joins TRBV7-2 to TRBJ1-2; D not resolved. This CDR3 has 14 residues. From germline, CDR1 is SGHTA and CDR2 FQGNSA. Trimming cost V 1 base and J 6 bases, with 12 bases left between them. Combining the CDR3 with reference TRBV7-2 and TRBJ1-2 gives the whole variable domain GAGVSQSPSNKVTEKGKDVELRCDPISGHTALYWYRQSLGQGLEFLIYFQGNSAPDKSGLPSDRFSAERTGGSVSTLTIQRTQQEDSAVYLCASSLGQGSNGYTFGSGTRLTVV.

This sequence joins TRBV18 and TRBJ1-4; no clear D. From germline, CDR1 is KGHSH and CDR2 LQKENI. V shed 0 bases and J shed 4 bases, with 9 bases lying between them. The CDR3 loop spans 15 amino acids. As DNA, the CDR3 is TGTGCCAGCTCACCACCGGGAGTTTATAATGAAAAACTGTTTTTT. As protein: CASSPPGVYNEKLFF.

The chain uses TRBV6-6 and TRBJ1-5, with D hard to call. V shed 6 bases and J shed 7 bases, with 16 bases lying between them. Germline CDR1 MNHNY, CDR2 SVGAGI (reference sequence). This CDR3 region has 14 residues. The CDR3 here is CASRLVGLEQPQHF. As DNA, the CDR3 is TGTGCCAGCAGATTAGTGGGATTGGAGCAGCCCCAGCATTTT.

This clonotype was detected many times. The chain uses TRBV2 and TRBJ2-1, with D maybe TRBD1 (6 bases). There are 12 residues in the CDR3. Germline CDR1 is SNHLY and CDR2 is FYNNEI. Trimming took 6 bases from V and 9 from J, leaving 12 bases between them. For the CDR3, the DNA is TGTGCCAGCAGGGACACAGGGACTGAGCAGTTCTTC. This gives the protein CASRDTGTEQFF.